The 3 T cell receptor beta chains presented below share a single source sample, sequenced in a study of blood T cell repertoires in COVID-19. Here immunoSEQ multiplex PCR was the method, and the copy in TCRdb shows in-frame clones only, minus some. The data hold hundreds of thousands of clones, with around 80% observed a single time. Sequencing was done on a sample of peripheral blood. Receptor source: an elderly woman with active or convalescent COVID-19.

The chain has TRBV5-1 and TRBJ2-3; 8 bases agree with TRBD2. The junction had 8 bases not matched to a gene; V was cut back by 0 bases and J by 5 bases. This CDR3 is 16 amino acids long. CDR1 is SGHRS and CDR2 is YFSETQ in the germline V gene. The CDR3 loop is CASSLARAGELDTQYF. Here the CDR3 DNA reads TGCGCCAGCAGCTTGGCTCGAGCGGGAGAGTTAGATACGCAGTATTTT.

The V gene is TRBV10-3, the J gene TRBJ1-1; D not certain. The CDR3 has 14 residues. V gave up 7 bases and J gave up 0 bases, with 12 bases separating them. Germline values: CDR1 ENHRY, CDR2 SYGVKD. Written as DNA, the CDR3 is TGTGCCATCACGACTCACCCCATGAACACTGAAGCTTTCTTT. Its translation is CAITTHPMNTEAFF.

The rearrangement links TRBV10-1 to TRBJ2-5; the match to TRBD2 covers 7 bases. V shed 8 bases, J shed 3 bases, and the junction held 12 bases outside the gene matches. Germline assignment: CDR1 WNHNN and CDR2 SYGVQD (reference sequence). This CDR3 spans 15 amino acids. The chain's CDR3 is CASLARGRREETQYF. CDR3 DNA: TGCGCCAGCCTAGCGCGGGGGAGGCGGGAAGAGACCCAGTACTTC.